The 6 T cell receptor beta chains given below trace back to one sample, sequenced in a study of T-cell memory formation after mild COVID-19. TCRdb reprocessed the 5' RACE reads via MiXCR and lists one record per CDR3 protein. The sample lists fewer than 250,000 distinct CDR3 sequences, more than 9% occurring once. Sequences were obtained from PBMCs or a T cell subset sorted from them (not recorded which). The receptors were sampled from a man between 18 and 35 years old who had mild COVID-19 (a few samples of this study predate the infection). Cell type and time point are not known.

The chain joins TRBV29-1 to TRBJ2-5; no clear D. Trimming pared 4 bases from V and 1 base from J, leaving 10 bases between. The V gene's germline CDR1 is SQVTM and CDR2 ANQGSEA. This CDR3 has 13 residues. The CDR3 reads CSVVQAAQETQYF. The CDR3 nucleotides are TGCAGCGTTGTGCAAGCCGCCCAAGAGACCCAGTACTTC. Looking up the rest from reference TRBV29-1 and TRBJ2-5 gives the full variable domain: SAVISQKPSRDICQRGTSLTIQCQVDSQVTMMFWYRQQPGQSLTLIATANQGSEATYESGFVIDKFPISRPNLTFSTLTVSNMSPEDSSIYLCSVVQAAQETQYFGPGTRLLVL.

This clonotype came up a few times. The genes are TRBV7-2 and TRBJ2-5; TRBD2 matches 11 bases. Per the germline V gene, CDR1 is SGHTA and CDR2 is FQGNSA. The junction had 8 bases not matched to a gene; V was cut back by 9 bases and J by 2 bases. CDR3 length equals 15 residues. CDR3 in amino acids: CASNSGGARQETQYF. The CDR3 DNA reads TGTGCCAGTAATAGCGGGGGGGCTAGGCAAGAGACCCAGTACTTC.

The chain links TRBV15 to TRBJ1-2, with TRBD1 matching 9 bases. The CDR3 totals 14 residues. CDR1 is LNHNV, CDR2 YYDKDF, per germline (reference sequence). Trimming took 3 bases from V and 8 from J; bases not matched to a gene: 7. CDR3 sequence: CATSSPQGARGYTF. In nucleotides, the CDR3 is TGTGCCACCAGCAGCCCACAGGGGGCGCGGGGCTACACCTTC.

This clonotype was observed many times. This chain connects TRBV7-2 to TRBJ2-7; the match to TRBD1 covers 11 bases. The CDR3 loop spans 13 amino acids. CDR1 is SGHTA and CDR2 is FQGNSA in the germline V gene. J was trimmed by 9 bases and V by 3 bases; bases with no gene match: 4. Here the CDR3 reads CASSLGTGGRQYF. CDR3 sequence (DNA): TGTGCCAGCAGCTTGGGGACAGGGGGTAGGCAGTACTTC.

In this sample, this clonotype turned up a few times. The chain combines TRBV28 with TRBJ1-6, with unresolved D. The CDR3 extends over 17 amino acids. The germline V gene has CDR1 MDHEN and CDR2 SYDVKM. Deletions cut 3 bases from V and 6 bases from J, with 18 bases between. CDR3 sequence reads: CASSLTPGSLINSPLHF. The CDR3 coding sequence is TGTGCCAGCAGTTTGACTCCCGGGTCTTTAATTAATTCACCCCTCCACTTT.

This clonotype occurred a few times. The chain joins TRBV5-5 to TRBJ2-5, with D perhaps TRBD1 or TRBD2 (5 bases each). This CDR3 region has 14 residues. V lost 7 bases to trimming and J lost 1 base, with 14 bases between them. Germline CDR1 reads SGHKS; CDR2 reads YYEKEE (reference sequence). Written as DNA, the CDR3 is TGTGCCAGCGCTCCGGGGACCTCCCAAGAGACCCAGTACTTC. Encoded protein: CASAPGTSQETQYF.